Sequencing of this T cell receptor (beta chain) was carried out in a study of blood T cell repertoires in COVID-19. Study details: The samples span acute and convalescent COVID-19 from the United States, Italy and Spain. PBMCs, B-cell-depleted T cells, or T cells were the source of the cDNA or gDNA that made up the material.

Authors' data handling: Amplifying reference gene primers gave estimates of nucleated cell counts. Generated by immunoSEQ multiplex PCR, the TCRdb table keeps only in-frame clones and is missing some. V and J calls and clone size follow that table, whereas D and trimming were derived from the DNA. Here the sample spans approximately 89,000 clones, roughly 80% being singletons. The CDR3 covers 17 residues. The V segment lost 5 bases and the J segment 5 bases; nucleotides outside the gene matches: 9. Germline CDR1 SEHNR, CDR2 FQNEAQ (reference sequence). The rearrangement uses TRBV7-9 and TRBJ2-3; TRBD2 aligns across 14 bases. Sequencing was carried out using peripheral blood. The sequence came from a human donor in a cohort sampled during active COVID-19. The CDR3 loop is CASSRHTGTSGRDTQYF. The DNA of the CDR3 is TGTGCCAGCAGCCGACACACCGGGACTAGCGGGAGAGATACGCAGTATTTT. Full variable domain (rest looked up from reference TRBV7-9 and TRBJ2-3): DTGVSQNPRHKITKRGQNVTFRCDPISEHNRLYWYRQTLGQGPEFLTYFQNEAQLEKSRLLSDRFSAERPKGSFSTLEIQRTEQGDSAMYLCASSRHTGTSGRDTQYFGPGTRLTVL.